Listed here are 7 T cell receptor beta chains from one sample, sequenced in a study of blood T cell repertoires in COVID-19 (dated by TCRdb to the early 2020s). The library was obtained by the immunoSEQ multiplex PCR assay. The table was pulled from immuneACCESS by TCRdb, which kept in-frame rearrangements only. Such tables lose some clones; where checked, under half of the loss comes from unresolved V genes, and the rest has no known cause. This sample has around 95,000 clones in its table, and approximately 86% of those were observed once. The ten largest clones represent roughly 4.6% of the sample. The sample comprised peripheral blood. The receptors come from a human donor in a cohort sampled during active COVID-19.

DNA for the CDR3: TGTGCCAGCAGCTCTCTAGCGAGGGAGCAGTTCTTC. Its protein product is CASSSLAREQFF. This chain uses TRBV7-9 with TRBJ2-1, with a tentative D call TRBD2 (6 bases). The V gene's germline CDR1 is SEHNR and CDR2 FQNEAQ (reference sequence). V was shortened by 4 bases and J by 10 bases, with 11 bases between the two germline ends. There are 12 residues in the CDR3.

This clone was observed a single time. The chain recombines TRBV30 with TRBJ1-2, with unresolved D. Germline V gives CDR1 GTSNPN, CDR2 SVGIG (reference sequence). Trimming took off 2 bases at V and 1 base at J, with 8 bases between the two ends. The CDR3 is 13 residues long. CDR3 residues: CAWSPPVNYGYTF. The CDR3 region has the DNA TGTGCCTGGAGTCCCCCGGTTAACTATGGCTACACCTTC.

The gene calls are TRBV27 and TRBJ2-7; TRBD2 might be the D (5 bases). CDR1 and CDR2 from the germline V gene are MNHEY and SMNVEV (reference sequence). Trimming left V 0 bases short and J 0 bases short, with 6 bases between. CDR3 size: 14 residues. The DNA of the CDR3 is TGTGCCAGCAGTTTATCTGGAGGCTCCTACGAGCAGTACTTC. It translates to CASSLSGGSYEQYF.

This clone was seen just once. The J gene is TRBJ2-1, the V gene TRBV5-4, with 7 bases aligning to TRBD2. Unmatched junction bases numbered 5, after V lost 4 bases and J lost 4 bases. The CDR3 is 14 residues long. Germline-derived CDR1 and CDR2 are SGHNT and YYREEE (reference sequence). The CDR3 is CASSVQRGYNEQFF. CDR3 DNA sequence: TGTGCCAGCAGCGTCCAGCGGGGATACAATGAGCAGTTCTTC. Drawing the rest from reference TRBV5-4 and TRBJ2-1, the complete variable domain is ETGVTQSPTHLIKTRGQQVTLRCSSQSGHNTVSWYQQALGQGPQFIFQYYREEENGRGNFPPRFSGLQFPNYSSELNVNALELDDSALYLCASSVQRGYNEQFFGPGTRLTVL.

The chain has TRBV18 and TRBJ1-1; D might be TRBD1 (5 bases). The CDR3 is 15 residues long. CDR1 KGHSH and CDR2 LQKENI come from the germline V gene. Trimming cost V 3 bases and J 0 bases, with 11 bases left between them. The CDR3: CASSPGGTMNTEAFF. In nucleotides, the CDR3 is TGTGCCAGCTCACCGGGGGGAACCATGAACACTGAAGCTTTCTTT.

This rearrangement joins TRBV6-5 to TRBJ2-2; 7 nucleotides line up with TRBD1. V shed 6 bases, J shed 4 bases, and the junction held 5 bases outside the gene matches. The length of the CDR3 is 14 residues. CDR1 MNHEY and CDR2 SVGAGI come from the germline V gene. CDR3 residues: CASRRGGSTGELFF. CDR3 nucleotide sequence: TGTGCCAGCAGACGAGGGGGCAGCACCGGGGAGCTGTTTTTT.

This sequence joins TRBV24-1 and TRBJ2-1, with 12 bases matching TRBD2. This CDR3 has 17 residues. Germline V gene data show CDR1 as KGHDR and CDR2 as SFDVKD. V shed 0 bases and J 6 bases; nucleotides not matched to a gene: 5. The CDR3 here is CATSDLLRLAGVNEQFF. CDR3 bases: TGTGCCACCAGTGATTTGCTTCGACTAGCGGGAGTCAATGAGCAGTTCTTC.